One T cell receptor (beta chain) is described in this entry. It lacks a known antigen. Within one base of it there is no much larger clone, and no base qualities were kept. This sample is part of a study of blood T cell repertoires in COVID-19 (TCRdb year 2020). About the full investigation: Samples from collaborators originated in the United States, Italy and Spain and spanned both the acute and convalescent phases of COVID-19. The repertoires were released in a freely available public database intended as a resource for research on the immune response to SARS-CoV-2. The samples were drawn from two sources: the first 160 participants of the ongoing ImmuneRACE study, and 1,200 or so subjects contributed by 6 global collaborators. A de-identified subject ID, COVID-19 status, age in years and sex were almost always included in the sample metadata. Where available, HLA class I and class II types were obtained from metadata supplied by the sample provider rather than from assay-based typing. The material from the prospective study consisted of cDNA or gDNA derived from T cells, B-cell-depleted T cells, or PBMCs. Subjects who had been exposed to COVID-19, were actively infected with it, or had recovered from it provided the deeply sampled blood TCRbeta repertoires that made up the dataset.

The immunoSEQ Assay, a bias-controlled multiplex PCR, was used to amplify TCRbeta CDR3 regions from genomic DNA. The source study handled its data this way. Within the assay, amplification of reference gene primers was used to estimate how many nucleated cells each sample contained. Sequence reads were collapsed and filtered to measure the absolute abundance of every unique TCRbeta CDR3 rearrangement. For each sample, productive Simpson clonality was calculated as the square root of Simpson's diversity index across productive rearrangements. TCRdb stores this immuneACCESS table with in-frame sequences only. Part of the clones is absent; in the studies checked, under half of the shortfall reflects unresolved V genes, and no reason is known for the rest. That table furnishes V, J and clone size, whereas the DNA furnished D and trimming. Counted in this sample were roughly 220,000 clones; about nine tenths of them appeared once. The ten largest clones represent more than 5.5% of the sample.

Summary of the overall study and its limitations: The amount of clinical and demographic metadata varied by source and participant and was provided uncurated.

The collaborating institutions used their own protocols to collect whole blood in K2EDTA tubes. Collaborator samples were shipped for TCRbeta analysis as frozen whole blood, isolated PBMCs, or DNA extracted from either sample type. The CDR3 measures 15 amino acids from cysteine to phenylalanine. Only CDR3 DNA is held: 45 bases, read in frame from base 1. CDR1 SGHDN and CDR2 FVKESK were looked up in the germline V gene. At the junction V is shortened by 4 bases and J by 5 bases, with 12 bases in between. The chain uses TRBV14 and TRBJ1-6; TRBD1 is possibly the D segment (6 matching bases). The sample consisted of peripheral blood. The TCR sequence derives from an elderly man with acute or convalescent COVID-19. The nucleotides are TGTGCCAGCAGCCGACGTGGACAGAATAATTCACCCCTCCACTTT. This gives the protein CASSRRGQNNSPLHF.